The 16 T cell receptor beta chains reported below all come from one sample, sequenced in a study of blood T cell repertoires in COVID-19. Using immunoSEQ multiplex PCR, the repertoire was profiled, and TCRdb retains in-frame clones only, with some absent. The sample yields 250,000 or so clones, 80% to 90% seen once. The sample comprised PBMCs or T cells enriched from blood (not recorded which). These receptors were obtained from a woman aged 25 to 39 with acute COVID-19.

The J gene is TRBJ2-1, the V gene TRBV5-1; 7 bases map to TRBD2. Germline V lookup: CDR1 SGHRS, CDR2 YFSETQ. The CDR3 is 15 residues long. V was clipped by 1 base and J by 4 bases; unmatched bases: 5. In DNA form, the CDR3 reads TGCGCCAGCAGCTTGAGTCTAGCGGAGTACAATGAGCAGTTCTTC. Protein product: CASSLSLAEYNEQFF. The variable domain in full, with the rest retrieved from reference TRBV5-1 and TRBJ2-1, is KAGVTQTPRYLIKTRGQQVTLSCSPISGHRSVSWYQQTPGQGLQFLFEYFSETQRNKGNFPGRFSGRQFSNSRSEMNVSTLELGDSALYLCASSLSLAEYNEQFFGPGTRLTVL.

This clone showed up just once. The rearrangement joins TRBV18 to TRBJ1-2; perhaps TRBD1 as D (5 bases). Germline CDR1 reads KGHSH; CDR2 reads LQKENI. Trimming pared 3 bases from V and 3 bases from J, leaving 17 bases between. There are 16 residues in the CDR3. Here the CDR3 DNA reads TGTGCCAGCTCACCCCAAGCAAGGGGTGAGGACTATGGCTACACCTTC. This translates into CASSPQARGEDYGYTF.

This chain links TRBV15 with TRBJ2-5; D remains ambiguous. Trimming took 0 bases from V and 3 from J, leaving 8 bases between them. The germline V gene has CDR1 LNHNV and CDR2 YYDKDF (reference sequence). The CDR3 totals 14 residues. CDR3 in DNA: TGTGCCACCAGCAGAGATCGAGTCGAAGAGACCCAGTACTTC. This encodes CATSRDRVEETQYF.

The rearrangement links TRBV10-2 to TRBJ2-3, with 7 bases identical to TRBD1. CDR3 size: 13 residues. Germline V CDR1 and CDR2: WSHSY, SAAADI. With V trimmed by 6 bases and J by 4 bases, 4 bases remained unmatched. CDR3 coding DNA: TGCGCCAGCAGCGGAACAGGGGCAGATACGCAGTATTTT. This encodes CASSGTGADTQYF.

The rearrangement joins TRBV19 to TRBJ1-5; TRBD1 matches 9 bases. Germline CDR1 is LNHDA and CDR2 is SQIVND (reference sequence). This CDR3 has 15 residues. Trimming at V came to 7 bases and at J to 6 bases, leaving 10 bases not matched to a gene. CDR3 residues: CASKGGQGNVQPQHF. CDR3 nucleotide sequence: TGTGCCAGTAAAGGGGGACAGGGCAATGTTCAGCCCCAGCATTTT. The full variable domain, with the rest looked up from reference TRBV19 and TRBJ1-5, is DGGITQSPKYLFRKEGQNVTLSCEQNLNHDAMYWYRQDPGQGLRLIYYSQIVNDFQKGDIAEGYSVSREKKESFPLTVTSAQKNPTAFYLCASKGGQGNVQPQHFGDGTRLSIL.

This chain connects TRBV7-2 to TRBJ2-3; 8 nucleotides match TRBD1. Germline CDR1 SGHTA, CDR2 FQGNSA. V dropped 5 bases and J dropped 2; count of bases not matched to a gene: 3. The CDR3 covers 14 residues. CDR3 coding DNA: TGTGCCAGCAGCCCGGACAGGGACACAGATACGCAGTATTTT. Encoded protein: CASSPDRDTDTQYF.

The CDR3: CASTMGQGGAGELFF. For the CDR3, the DNA is TGTGCCAGCACCATGGGACAGGGCGGTGCCGGGGAGCTGTTTTTT. V usage is TRBV6-5 and J usage is TRBJ2-2, with TRBD1 matching over 9 bases. J was trimmed by 6 bases and V by 7 bases; bases with no gene match: 9. This CDR3 is built from 15 residues. Germline V gene data show CDR1 as MNHEY and CDR2 as SVGAGI.

V gene TRBV9 combines with J gene TRBJ2-3, with D unclear. The CDR3 consists of 15 residues. Trimming removed 0 bases at V and 6 bases at J, with 14 bases between. CDR1 and CDR2 (germline): SGDLS, YYNGEE. The CDR3 DNA reads as TGTGCCAGCAGCGTAGAGAGCGTAGGAGCCGATACGCAGTATTTT. Residues: CASSVESVGADTQYF.

This clone was observed a few times. This CDR3 is CASSSTAGYLSYEQYF. CDR3 bases: TGTGCCAGCAGTTCAACCGCAGGGTACCTCTCCTACGAGCAGTACTTC. V usage is TRBV27 and J usage is TRBJ2-7, with D maybe TRBD1 (5 bases). This CDR3 contains 16 residues. CDR1 and CDR2 from the germline V gene are MNHEY and SMNVEV (reference sequence). The V gene lost 4 bases and the J gene lost 0 bases, with 16 bases spanning the gap.

The chain recombines TRBV4-1 with TRBJ2-7; 8 positions agree with TRBD1. CDR3 length equals 16 residues. V was clipped by 1 base and J by 2 bases; unmatched bases: 7. In germline, CDR1 is MGHRA, CDR2 YSYEKL. The CDR3: CASSQVLGQGPYEQYF. The CDR3 nucleotides are TGCGCCAGCAGCCAAGTGTTAGGACAGGGACCCTACGAGCAGTACTTC.

V and J are TRBV7-2 and TRBJ1-1, with a possible D match to TRBD1 (5 bases). CDR1 and CDR2 from the germline V gene are SGHTA and FQGNSA. Trimming shortened V by 3 bases and J by 9 bases, and 11 bases separated the two germline ends. The CDR3 length is 12 residues. The CDR3 nucleotides are TGTGCCAGCAGCTTCGGACGGACACAAGCTTTCTTT. Encoded protein: CASSFGRTQAFF. The variable domain in full, completed from reference TRBV7-2 and TRBJ1-1, reads GAGVSQSPSNKVTEKGKDVELRCDPISGHTALYWYRQSLGQGLEFLIYFQGNSAPDKSGLPSDRFSAERTGGSVSTLTIQRTQQEDSAVYLCASSFGRTQAFFGQGTRLTVV.

J is TRBJ2-5 and V is TRBV7-8, with 10 bases lining up with TRBD1. Germline V lookup: CDR1 SGHVS, CDR2 FQNEAQ. V shed 3 bases, J shed 2 bases, and the junction held 12 bases outside the gene matches. The length of the CDR3 is 18 residues. The CDR3 loop reads CASSFPRDRGGGQETQYF. The CDR3, as DNA: TGTGCCAGCAGCTTTCCCCGGGACAGGGGAGGAGGGCAAGAGACCCAGTACTTC.

This clone was counted between two and nine times. The chain is built from TRBV10-2 and TRBJ1-6, with unresolved D. Trimming left V 10 bases short and J 7 bases short, with 26 bases between. Germline values: CDR1 WSHSY, CDR2 SAAADI. The CDR3 loop spans 17 amino acids. The CDR3 loop reads CATAINAGDSSNSPLHF. The DNA for the CDR3 is TGCGCCACCGCAATTAATGCCGGAGACTCCTCAAATTCACCCCTCCACTTT.

The chain links TRBV27 to TRBJ1-1; D remains ambiguous. With 5 bases removed from V and 3 bases from J, the gap between germline ends came to 13 bases. Germline V gene lookup returns CDR1 MNHEY and CDR2 SMNVEV (reference sequence). This CDR3 has 14 residues. CDR3 nucleotide sequence: TGTGCCAGCAGTCCCCTGGGCAGATACACTGAAGCTTTCTTT. Amino acids: CASSPLGRYTEAFF.

The chain links TRBV4-1 to TRBJ2-2; 8 nucleotides align to TRBD1. Looked up from germline, CDR1 is MGHRA and CDR2 is YSYEKL. Losses at the gene ends were 5 bases for V and 2 bases for J; bases not matched to a gene: 10. The CDR3 extends over 17 amino acids. Written as DNA, the CDR3 is TGCGCCAGCAGCAATCTTGGACAGGGCCCAAACACCGGGGAGCTGTTTTTT. Translating it yields CASSNLGQGPNTGELFF.

The V call is TRBV2, the J call TRBJ2-7; 7 bases are a match to TRBD1. The CDR3 has 12 residues. Unmatched junction bases numbered 6, after V lost 6 bases and J lost 7 bases. Germline values: CDR1 SNHLY, CDR2 FYNNEI. The CDR3 is CASRRTGEEQYF. CDR3 coding DNA: TGTGCCAGCAGACGCACAGGGGAAGAGCAGTACTTC.